These 20 T cell receptor beta chains came from one sample sequenced in a study of cytomegalovirus exposure and HLA in healthy donors. With 60 Vbeta and 13 Jbeta primers, the PCR was carried out. Profiled with immunoSEQ multiplex PCR; TCRdb holds only in-frame clones, not every one. There are 140,000 or so clones in the sample; roughly 76% occur only once, and roughly 2.9% lies in the top ten. The specimen was PBMCs. All receptors derive from a woman aged 30 to 39 in good health and CMV-seronegative.

This clone was seen only a few times. The chain carries TRBV9 and TRBJ1-1; 8 bases agree with TRBD1. V was pared by 3 bases and J by 7 bases, with 8 bases of the junction left unmatched. The CDR3 spans 14 residues. Germline-derived CDR1 and CDR2 are SGDLS and YYNGEE. Written as DNA, the CDR3 is TGTGCCAGCAGCGGAGACAGGGGAGAGGATGAAGCTTTCTTT. Protein sequence: CASSGDRGEDEAFF.

The chain uses TRBV30 and TRBJ1-2; a possible D gene is TRBD1 (6 bases). The V end was cut by 0 bases, the J end by 7 bases, with 6 bases between. Germline V lookup: CDR1 GTSNPN, CDR2 SVGIG (reference sequence). The CDR3 has 11 amino acids. CDR3 DNA: TGTGCCTGGAGTGTACAGGGTGGCTACACCTTC. Protein product: CAWSVQGGYTF. Full variable domain (missing parts from reference TRBV30 and TRBJ1-2): SQTIHQWPATLVQPVGSPLSLECTVEGTSNPNLYWYRQAAGRGLQLLFYSVGIGQISSEVPQNLSASRPQDRQFILSSKKLLLSDSGFYLCAWSVQGGYTFGSGTRLTVV.

This clone was detected only once. Sequence at one end of the junction differs from germline and may be a read error. The rearrangement uses TRBV6-5 and TRBJ1-3; D may be TRBD1 (5 bases). This CDR3 is 13 amino acids long. The germline V gene has CDR1 MNHEY and CDR2 SVGAGI. In DNA, the CDR3 is TGTGCCAGCAGACGCAACGGAGGGACTCCCTTATTATTT. It specifies CASRRNGGTPLLF.

This clone occurred a few times. The genes are TRBV6-5 and TRBJ2-7, with 8 bases aligning to TRBD2. There are 15 residues in the CDR3. Germline values: CDR1 MNHEY, CDR2 SVGAGI. The V and J ends lost 2 bases and 2 bases, in that order; junction bases with no gene match: 5. In DNA, the CDR3 is TGTGCCAGCAGTTACCGCGGGAGGCCAGCCTACGAGCAGTACTTC. Protein: CASSYRGRPAYEQYF.

The CDR3 DNA sequence: TGTGCCAGCAGCGTAGGGCGGAGCCACTACGAGCAGTACTTC. Translation: CASSVGRSHYEQYF. The chain employs TRBV9 and TRBJ2-7; no definite D call. The CDR3 consists of 14 residues. V was shortened by 0 bases and J by 3 bases, with 10 bases between the two germline ends. Germline lookup yields CDR1 SGDLS and CDR2 YYNGEE.

The chain has TRBV7-7 and TRBJ2-5, with TRBD1 matching 9 bases. The last part of the DNA fits TRBJ2-7 better; the J call may be wrong. Germline V gene sequence: CDR1 SSHAT, CDR2 FNYEAQ (reference sequence). The CDR3 length is 13 residues. The CDR3 DNA reads as TGTGCCAGCAGCCCCAGACAGGGGGACGAGCAGTACTTC. Translated, it gives CASSPRQGDEQYF.

The rearrangement uses TRBV4-3 and TRBJ2-3; 7 positions agree with TRBD2. Germline V gives CDR1 LGHNA, CDR2 YSLEER. J lost 6 bases, V lost 3 bases, and 6 bases had no gene match. This CDR3 has 14 amino acids. CDR3 DNA sequence: TGCGCCAGCAGCCAGGGGGGGGGTGGGGATACGCAGTATTTT. This sequence encodes CASSQGGGGDTQYF.

The chain has TRBV29-1 and TRBJ2-2, with D possibly TRBD1 on 6 matching bases. V lost 6 bases and J 1 base, leaving 9 bases between the germline ends. Germline V gives CDR1 SQVTM, CDR2 ANQGSEA. This CDR3 spans 13 amino acids. The CDR3 DNA follows: TGCAGCGTCTCGGGACAGAACACCGGGGAGCTGTTTTTT. Translating it yields CSVSGQNTGELFF.

This chain uses TRBV6-5 with TRBJ1-5; 9 bases agree with TRBD1. CDR3 length: 14 residues. In germline, CDR1 is MNHEY, CDR2 SVGAGI. Unmatched junction bases numbered 3, after V lost 5 bases and J lost 4 bases. The CDR3 DNA reads TGTGCCAGCAGTCACAGGGGGCGAAATCAGCCCCAGCATTTT. This sequence encodes CASSHRGRNQPQHF.

The chain couples TRBV16 to TRBJ1-1, with D possibly TRBD1 on 5 matching bases. V was clipped by 8 bases and J by 1 base, with 14 bases between them. CDR3 size: 14 residues. Germline CDR1 KGHSY, CDR2 FQNENV. The CDR3 nucleotides read TGTGCCAGCCGAGCAGGGTTAGGGAACACTGAAGCTTTCTTT. It specifies CASRAGLGNTEAFF.

The chain combines TRBV30 with TRBJ2-5; D might be TRBD1 (5 bases). The CDR3 spans 13 residues. Germline V gives CDR1 GTSNPN, CDR2 SVGIG (reference sequence). With 5 bases removed from V and 1 base from J, the gap between germline ends came to 11 bases. This CDR3 reads CAWRQGFQETQYF. The CDR3 DNA follows: TGTGCCTGGCGGCAGGGCTTCCAAGAGACCCAGTACTTC.

The gene calls are TRBV18 and TRBJ2-5, with 13 bases that match TRBD2. Losses at the gene ends were 3 bases for V and 1 base for J; bases not matched to a gene: 8. From germline, CDR1 is KGHSH and CDR2 LQKENI. CDR3 length: 18 residues. The CDR3 here is CASSPRLAGGVRQETQYF. The CDR3 coding sequence is TGTGCCAGCTCACCCCGACTAGCGGGGGGTGTTCGCCAAGAGACCCAGTACTTC.

This clone came up a few times. The chain joins TRBV10-3 to TRBJ1-2; D gene uncertain. The CDR3 contains 15 residues. V lost 3 bases and J 1 base, leaving 12 bases between the germline ends. Germline assignment: CDR1 ENHRY and CDR2 SYGVKD. The CDR3: CAISEWSRLNYGYTF. CDR3 coding DNA: TGTGCCATCAGTGAATGGTCCAGACTTAACTATGGCTACACCTTC.

CDR3 bases: TGTGCCAGTAGTATTCGGAGGGCGAACACCGGGGAGCTGTTTTTT. This translates into CASSIRRANTGELFF. This chain links TRBV19 with TRBJ2-2; maybe TRBD2 (6 bases). This CDR3 is built from 15 residues. Germline CDR1 and CDR2: LNHDA and SQIVND (reference sequence). V lost 3 bases, J lost 0 bases, and 8 bases lay in between.

The V gene is TRBV11-1, the J gene TRBJ2-5; 11 nucleotides align to TRBD2. V lost 5 bases and J lost 5; bases outside the gene matches: 7. This CDR3 spans 15 amino acids. CDR1 and CDR2 (germline): SGHAT, FQDESV (reference sequence). CDR3 DNA sequence: TGTGCCAGCAGCAGTACTAGCGGGAGCGGGGAGACCCAGTACTTC. It codes for CASSSTSGSGETQYF.

The V call is TRBV11-2, the J call TRBJ1-1; no reliable D call. The CDR3 is 16 residues long. V was shortened by 2 bases and J by 4 bases, with 17 bases between the two germline ends. Per germline, CDR1 SGHAT and CDR2 FQNNGV. CDR3 in DNA: TGTGCCAGCAGCTTATCCGGAGGAGTACCACGCACTGAAGCTTTCTTT. Its translation: CASSLSGGVPRTEAFF.

The V gene is TRBV25-1, the J gene TRBJ1-2; D is undetermined. This CDR3 contains 12 residues. V dropped 0 bases and J dropped 3 bases, with 2 bases sitting between them. Germline V CDR1 and CDR2: MGHDK, SYGVNS. Here the CDR3 DNA reads TGTGCCAGCAGTGAATACTACTATGGCTACACCTTC. It specifies CASSEYYYGYTF.

This chain joins TRBV19 and TRBJ1-2; maybe TRBD1 (5 bases). Germline V gene sequence: CDR1 LNHDA, CDR2 SQIVND (reference sequence). The CDR3 spans 13 residues. Trimming removed 6 bases at V and 7 bases at J, with 15 bases between. CDR3 residues: CASSPSRVSGYTF. The CDR3 bases are TGTGCCAGTAGCCCATCCAGGGTGAGTGGCTACACCTTC.

The rearrangement uses TRBV4-1 and TRBJ2-7, with TRBD2 matching over 9 bases. The length of the CDR3 is 12 residues. V was clipped by 10 bases and J by 5 bases; unmatched bases: 6. Germline CDR1 reads MGHRA; CDR2 reads YSYEKL. Written as DNA, the CDR3 is TGCGCCACGCGGGGGGGTTTTAACGAGCAGTACTTC. This codes for CATRGGFNEQYF.

The genes are TRBV18 and TRBJ2-1; 8 nucleotides line up with TRBD1. V gave up 2 bases and J gave up 3 bases; unmatched junction bases: 3. The CDR3 has 15 residues. Germline CDR1 KGHSH, CDR2 LQKENI. As DNA, the CDR3 is TGTGCCAGCTCACCAGGACAGGGTCGCTACAATGAGCAGTTCTTC. This sequence encodes CASSPGQGRYNEQFF.